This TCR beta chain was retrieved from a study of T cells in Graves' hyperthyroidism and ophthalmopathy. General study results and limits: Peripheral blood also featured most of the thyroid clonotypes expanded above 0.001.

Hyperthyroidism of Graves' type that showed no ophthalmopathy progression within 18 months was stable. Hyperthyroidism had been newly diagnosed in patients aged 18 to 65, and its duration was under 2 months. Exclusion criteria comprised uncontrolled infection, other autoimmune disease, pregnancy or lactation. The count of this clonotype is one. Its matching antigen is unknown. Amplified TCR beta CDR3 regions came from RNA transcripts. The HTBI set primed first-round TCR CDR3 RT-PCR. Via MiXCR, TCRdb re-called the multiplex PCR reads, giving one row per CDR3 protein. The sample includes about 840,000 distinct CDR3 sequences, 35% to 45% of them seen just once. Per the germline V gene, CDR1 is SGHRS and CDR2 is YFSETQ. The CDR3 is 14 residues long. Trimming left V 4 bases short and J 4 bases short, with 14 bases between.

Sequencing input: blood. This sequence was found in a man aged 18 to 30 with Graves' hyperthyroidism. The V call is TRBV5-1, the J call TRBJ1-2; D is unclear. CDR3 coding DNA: TGCGCCAGCAGCGAGACGGAAGATTTCTATGGCTACACCTTC. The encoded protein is CASSETEDFYGYTF.